Listed below are T cell receptor beta chains from one sample, sequenced in a study of blood T cell repertoires in COVID-19. TCRdb keeps only in-frame clones here, not all; method: immunoSEQ multiplex PCR. The table has some 400,000 clones, around 87% seen once. Source material: peripheral blood. These receptors originate from a woman in her twenties or thirties with COVID-19, enrolled during active disease. Each CDR3 is given with its conserved first and last residue.

v_call	j_call	cdr3_aa
TRBV15	TRBJ1-2	CATSPSTPNYGYTF
TRBV4-3	TRBJ2-1	CASSQDEREAYNEQFF
TRBV19	TRBJ2-7	CASSPPGDRAHF
TRBV24-1	TRBJ2-3	CATSDRTSGNTDTQYF
TRBV7-8	TRBJ2-7	CASSLGGQGYSYEQYF
TRBV7-8	TRBJ2-3	CASSPDRDSGWDTQYF
TRBV25-1	TRBJ2-1	CASSDKGGSSYNEQFF
TRBV19	TRBJ1-2	CASSVIQGNYGYTF
TRBV28	TRBJ1-1	CASSGQAAPEAFF
TRBV5-1	TRBJ1-3	CASSFAGKSGNTIYF
TRBV10-2	TRBJ1-1	CASQRDRVMNTEAFF
TRBV11-2	TRBJ1-5	CASSSTGSPNQPQHF
TRBV7-3	TRBJ2-3	CASRQTPTDTQYF
TRBV6-5	TRBJ2-5	CASATPRAGEETQYF
TRBV28	TRBJ2-2	CASTTQWEKDTGELFF
TRBV28	TRBJ2-1	CASSLTGDFPNSYNEQFF
TRBV4-1	TRBJ1-1	CASSPRGVPNTEAFF
TRBV3-1/TRBV3-2	TRBJ1-4	CASSQETGAEKLFF
TRBV7-2	TRBJ2-5	CASSSTGPTGGAGETQYF
TRBV7-9	TRBJ2-2	CASNLAGATGELFF
TRBV19	TRBJ1-5	CASSIAGTAYQPQHF
TRBV29-1	TRBJ2-1	CSARTSGRSTYNEQFF
TRBV5-1	TRBJ2-5	CASSLEGQGGETQYF
TRBV18	TRBJ2-7	CASSPGLAGEGQYF
TRBV28	TRBJ2-3	CASSSTGDTQYF
TRBV24-1	TRBJ2-1	CATSDPSGRGGNEQFF
TRBV11-3	TRBJ2-5	CASSLRTSGIQETQYF
TRBV19	TRBJ2-7	CASSLLAQGEQYF
TRBV3-1/TRBV3-2	TRBJ2-7	CASRGGTSRFYEQYF
TRBV5-6	TRBJ1-3	CASSYRGNTIYF
TRBV24-1	TRBJ1-3	CATRYISGNTIYF
TRBV28	TRBJ2-2	CASRLPGAGELFF
TRBV30	TRBJ2-1	CAWSPGRGSYNEQFF
TRBV28	TRBJ1-6	CASTLGGFDSPLHF
TRBV6-5	TRBJ2-7	CAIGLAVSYEQYF
TRBV6-5	TRBJ2-7	CASRKGGQIYEQYF
TRBV27	TRBJ2-1	CASSLDRVNEQFF